This TCR beta chain stems from a study of blood T cell repertoires in COVID-19. Study in general: Sample material is recorded as cDNA or gDNA derived from T cells, B-cell-depleted T cells, or PBMCs.

Germline V CDR1 and CDR2: SQVTM, ANQGSEA. J gave up 5 bases and V 6 bases, and 15 bases lay outside the gene matches. The CDR3 is 15 residues long. This study enrolled people aged roughly 18 to 89 from approximately 24 US geographic areas. Repertoires were generated with immunoSEQ multiplex PCR, while TCRdb's copy carries only in-frame clones and drops some. This table holds under 300,000 clones, roughly 86% found once. The sequence was obtained from a middle-aged woman with acute COVID-19. The V and J genes are TRBV29-1 and TRBJ2-7; 8 positions match TRBD2. Specimen: PBMCs or T cells enriched from blood (not recorded which). Here the CDR3 DNA reads TGCAGCGTGGTCGCCCTTGCTAGCGGGCGCGACGAGCAGTACTTC. Residues: CSVVALASGRDEQYF.